The rows below give T cell receptor beta chains drawn from one sample of a study of T-cell reconstitution after alpha-beta-depleted transplantation in children. From the PCR reads, TCRdb called clonotypes with MiXCR, one entry per CDR3 protein. The sample shows around 490,000 distinct CDR3 sequences, about an eighth of them seen only once. Sequencing was performed on PBMCs, mostly from graft donor cells, taken 180 days after TCRalphabeta/CD19-depleted stem cell transplant. These receptor sequences come from a female patient between 2 and 15 years old who had a stem cell transplant for aplastic anemia, so the T cells may come from the graft donor. Each CDR3 is given with its conserved first and last residue. A D gene is named only where the DNA matches it firmly. Some rows mark clone size as missing; the rest say once, few, many or name a class of expanded clone.

size	V	J	D	DNA	CDR3
many	TRBV11-3	TRBJ1-1	.	TGTGCCAGCAGCTTAATTAGTTCCTCTACTGAAGCTTTCTTT	CASSLISSSTEAFF
.	TRBV9	TRBJ2-7	TRBD2	TGTGCCAGCAGCCCACGGGACTACATTCGGGAGCAGTACTTC	CASSPRDYIREQYF
.	TRBV10-3	TRBJ2-7	TRBD2	TGTGCCATCAGTGGGACTAGCGACTACGAGCAGTACTTC	CAISGTSDYEQYF
few	TRBV12-3/TRBV12-4	TRBJ1-5	TRBD1	TGTGCCAGCAGTATTGACAGGGCACGCCAGCCCCAGCATTTT	CASSIDRARQPQHF
.	TRBV7-2	TRBJ1-2	.	TGTGCCAGCAGCTTAGATTGGCGGCAGCGCAATGGCTACACCTTC	CASSLDWRQRNGYTF
.	TRBV6-5	TRBJ1-5	.	TGTGCCAGCAGTTACTCGCCCAGTAGGGTTAGCAATCAGCCCCAGCATTTT	CASSYSPSRVSNQPQHF
.	TRBV15	TRBJ1-1	TRBD1	TGTGCCACCAGCAGAGAGTCGACAGGGTGGTCTAGGATCTTT	CATSRESTGWSRIF
.	TRBV15	TRBJ2-1	.	TGTGCCACCAGCCCCGCCCGAAATGAGCAGTTCTTC	CATSPARNEQFF
.	TRBV7-6	TRBJ2-3	.	TGTGCCAGCAGCTTAGGCGGCCGAACTAGCACAGATACGCAGTATTTT	CASSLGGRTSTDTQYF
.	TRBV21-1	TRBJ2-2	.	TGTGCCAGCAGCCCGACAGGAGAGTGGACCGGGGAGCTGTTTTTT	CASSPTGEWTGELFF
.	TRBV9	TRBJ2-1	TRBD2	TGTGCCAGCAGCGACCCACTACTAGCGGGAGTCCCCCTCCCGACCTACAATGAGCAGTTCTTC	CASSDPLLAGVPLPTYNEQFF
few	TRBV28	TRBJ2-7	.	TGTGCCAGCATTGGGAACAGGGGGGGGTCCTACGAGCAGTACTTC	CASIGNRGGSYEQYF
many	TRBV12-3/TRBV12-4	TRBJ2-1	TRBD2	TGTGCCAGCAGTGGACTAGCGGATGAGCAGTTCTTC	CASSGLADEQFF
.	TRBV24-1	TRBJ2-5	.	TGTGCCACCAGTGATTGGACGGTCGAAGAGACCCAGTACTTC	CATSDWTVEETQYF
few	TRBV7-9	TRBJ2-1	.	TGTGCCAGCAGCTCTGACCCCTTCCCCCCCTACAATGAGCAGTTCTTC	CASSSDPFPPYNEQFF
.	TRBV6-5	TRBJ2-1	TRBD2	TGTGCCAGCAGTTACCCTAGCGGAAACAATGAGCAGTTCTTC	CASSYPSGNNEQFF
few	TRBV12-3/TRBV12-4	TRBJ1-5	.	TGTGCCAGCAGTTTGCGACTGGAGGGCAATCAGCCCCAGCATTTT	CASSLRLEGNQPQHF
few	TRBV4-1	TRBJ1-5	.	TGCGCCAGCAGCCAAGAGAGTAAGATAGGGGAGCCTGTATCTTTTAGCAATCAGCCCCAGCATTTT	CASSQESKIGEPVSFSNQPQHF
.	TRBV4-1	TRBJ2-1	TRBD2	TGCGCCAGCAGCCAAGATAAACTAGCGGGAAATGAGCAGTTCTTC	CASSQDKLAGNEQFF
.	TRBV3-1	TRBJ2-1	TRBD2	TGTGCCAGCAGCCGTCAGATCCTTAGCGGGAGCTCCTACAATGAGCAGTTCTTC	CASSRQILSGSSYNEQFF
.	TRBV9	TRBJ2-2	TRBD1	TGTGCCAGCAGCGTTGGAGGGACAGGGAACACCGGGGAGCTGTTTTTT	CASSVGGTGNTGELFF
many	TRBV7-2	TRBJ1-1	.	TGTGCCAGCACCTTAGGGGGAGAGGACACTGAAGCTTTCTTT	CASTLGGEDTEAFF
few	TRBV6-1	TRBJ2-4	.	TGTGCCAGGGGCTACGGGTACGGAAACATTCAGTACTTC	CARGYGYGNIQYF
many	TRBV18	TRBJ2-1	.	TGTGCCAGCTCACCACCTTCAGGGCCCAATGAGCAGTTCTTC	CASSPPSGPNEQFF
.	TRBV28	TRBJ1-4	TRBD1	TGTGCCAGCAATGTGACAGGGGGCATTAATGAAAAACTGTTTTTT	CASNVTGGINEKLFF
many	TRBV7-9	TRBJ2-5	.	TGTGCCAGCAGCTTAGAACCCGACAGACAAGAGACCCAGTACTTC	CASSLEPDRQETQYF
.	TRBV11-2	TRBJ2-1	TRBD1	TGTGCCAGCAGGATGACCGGGACAGGGGTTTACAATGAGCAGTTCTTC	CASRMTGTGVYNEQFF
.	TRBV25-1	TRBJ2-3	.	TGTGCCAGCTCCATAGCGGTCAGCACAGATACGCAGTATTTT	CASSIAVSTDTQYF
few	TRBV25-1	TRBJ2-5	TRBD2	TGTGCCAGCAGTGAACGCGGGAGGGCCGGTGAGACCCAGTACTTC	CASSERGRAGETQYF
few	TRBV5-1	TRBJ2-1	.	TGCGCCAGCAGCTTGCGGCGAGGGAACCACTACAATGAGCAGTTCTTC	CASSLRRGNHYNEQFF
.	TRBV7-2	TRBJ1-1	.	TGTGCCAGCAGCTTCCAATCCCCCTCTGAAGCTTTCTTT	CASSFQSPSEAFF
few	TRBV7-3	TRBJ1-6	.	TGTGCCAGCAGCTTAACCGATCATTCACCCCTCCACTTT	CASSLTDHSPLHF
many	TRBV28	TRBJ2-1	.	TGTGCCAGCAGTTTAGCGGGGTACCCCTACAATGAGCAGTTCTTC	CASSLAGYPYNEQFF
few	TRBV7-2	TRBJ2-2	TRBD2	TGTGCCAGCAGCCCGGGACTAGCGGGATCGAACACCGGGGAGCTGTTTTTT	CASSPGLAGSNTGELFF
few	TRBV18	TRBJ1-1	.	TGTGCCAGCTCACCAGGTCTTCTGGGGGCTGAAGCTTTCTTT	CASSPGLLGAEAFF
.	TRBV7-2	TRBJ2-4	TRBD2	TGTGCCAGCATAGCGGGAGGGGAGGCCAAAAACATTCAGTACTTC	CASIAGGEAKNIQYF
few	TRBV7-6	TRBJ2-2	TRBD2	TGTGCCAGCAGCTTGGCTAGCGGGATCTTGAACACCGGGGAGCTGTTTTTT	CASSLASGILNTGELFF
few	TRBV14	TRBJ2-3	.	TGTGCCAGCAGCCTTTCTCACCTTCGACTAGGACTTAACACAGATACGCAGTATTTT	CASSLSHLRLGLNTDTQYF
many	TRBV29-1	TRBJ2-5	TRBD1	TGCAGCGTTGCGGGCAGGGGGGAGACCCAGTACTTC	CSVAGRGETQYF
few	TRBV27	TRBJ1-5	TRBD1	TGTGCCAGCAGACTTCGCAGGGGGCTTGATCAGCCCCAGCATTTT	CASRLRRGLDQPQHF
few	TRBV20-1	TRBJ1-1	TRBD1	TGCAGTGCTAGGCCCCCCAGGGGGATCCACACTGAAGCTTTCTTT	CSARPPRGIHTEAFF
.	TRBV4-3	TRBJ1-3	.	TGCGCCAGCAGCCAAGCCCGGGCCTCACACTCTGGAAACACCATATATTTT	CASSQARASHSGNTIYF
.	TRBV7-8	TRBJ2-1	TRBD2	TGTGCCAGCAAGACTAGCGGACAGACGTACAATGAGCAGTTCTTC	CASKTSGQTYNEQFF
few	TRBV9	TRBJ2-1	.	TGTGCCAGCAGCGTAGCTTCGGGCGGACTCGGTGAGCAGTTCTTC	CASSVASGGLGEQFF
.	TRBV15	TRBJ2-5	.	TGTGCCACCAACCCCCCGGGGGAAGAGACCCAGTACTTC	CATNPPGEETQYF
.	TRBV20-1	TRBJ1-1	.	TGCAGTGCTAGACGATCAGTGAACACTGAAGCTTTCTTT	CSARRSVNTEAFF
few	TRBV11-2	TRBJ2-5	.	TGTGCCAGCAGCTCGACTAGGGGGTTCCAAGAGACCCAGTACTTC	CASSSTRGFQETQYF
.	TRBV28	TRBJ2-7	TRBD1	TGTGCCAGCAGTTTTTTAGCGACAGGGTCTCTCTACGAGCAGTACTTC	CASSFLATGSLYEQYF
.	TRBV29-1	TRBJ1-1	.	TGCAGCGTCGAACCGTCGACCGGGACCCACATGAACACTGAAGCTTTCTTT	CSVEPSTGTHMNTEAFF
.	TRBV5-1	TRBJ2-2	TRBD1	TGCGCCAGCAGCTTGGGGGACAGCACCGGGGAGCTGTTTTTT	CASSLGDSTGELFF
few	TRBV7-6	TRBJ2-5	.	TGTGCCAGCAGCTTAAGGTTTGGAGAGACCCAGTACTTC	CASSLRFGETQYF
many	TRBV29-1	TRBJ2-7	.	TGCTCGGGGCAGTCAAGGCCTAACGAGCAGTACTTC	CSGQSRPNEQYF
many	TRBV7-2	TRBJ2-3	.	TGTGCCAGCAGTTTAGGGGGGAGGACAGATACGCAGTATTTT	CASSLGGRTDTQYF
few	TRBV20-1	TRBJ1-1	.	TGCAGTGCTAGAGATACAGGGAGGGCTGAAGCTTTCTTT	CSARDTGRAEAFF
.	TRBV28	TRBJ1-2	.	TGTGCCAGCAGTTTATACGGTTTAAGGCAGGGGATAGCCGCGAACTATGGCTACACCTTC	CASSLYGLRQGIAANYGYTF
few	TRBV4-3	TRBJ2-1	.	TGCGCCAGCAGCCGAGCTCGCGGGCCGACCCCCTCCTACAATGAGCAGTTCTTC	CASSRARGPTPSYNEQFF
few	TRBV20-1	TRBJ2-3	.	TGCAGTGCTAGCTTAGCGCCTAGCACAGATACGCAGTATTTT	CSASLAPSTDTQYF
.	TRBV7-2	TRBJ2-2	.	TGTGCCAGCAGCCCCGGGCGGGGCCTACAGAACACCGGGGAGCTGTTTTTT	CASSPGRGLQNTGELFF
many	TRBV7-6	TRBJ2-3	TRBD1	TGTGCCAGCAGCTCGACAGGGCAACATACGCAGTATTTT	CASSSTGQHTQYF